The 12 T cell receptor beta chains given below trace back to one sample, sequenced in a study of CD4 and CD8 cells across lung adenocarcinoma regions. TCRdb reanalysed the PCR reads using MiXCR and keeps one entry per CDR3 protein. The sample contains fewer than 30,000 distinct CDR3 sequences, about half of which appear only once. The specimen was CD8+ T cells from the center of a lung tumor. These receptors all come from a male donor with lung adenocarcinoma. The CD4 and CD8 labels of this study may be unreliable.

V is TRBV6-1 and J is TRBJ2-7; 7 nucleotides match TRBD2. CDR3 length: 11 residues. The ends lost 8 bases at V and 4 bases at J; junction bases unmatched: 2. Germline V gives CDR1 MNHNS, CDR2 SASEGT. The CDR3 sequence is CASWGGYEQYF. In DNA form, the CDR3 reads TGTGCCAGCTGGGGGGGGTACGAGCAGTACTTC.

The chain uses TRBV10-2 and TRBJ2-5, with D tentatively TRBD1 or TRBD2 (5 bases each). Germline assignment: CDR1 WSHSY and CDR2 SAAADI. V was shortened by 4 bases and J by 8 bases, with 26 bases between the two germline ends. This CDR3 comprises 17 residues. Written as DNA, the CDR3 is TGCGCCAGCAGTGCGGGGCCGGGGCGCCGTGGAACAGATACCCAGTACTTC. This translates into CASSAGPGRRGTDTQYF.

This clonotype was picked up many times. The chain recombines TRBV6-1 with TRBJ2-5, with TRBD2 matching over 8 bases. The J call may be incorrect, as the DNA end agrees better with TRBJ2-7. From germline, CDR1 is MNHNS and CDR2 SASEGT. The CDR3 extends over 15 amino acids. Here the CDR3 reads CASTLLREAGYEQYF. The CDR3 DNA is TGTGCCAGCACCCTTTTGCGGGAGGCCGGCTACGAGCAGTACTTC.

Turning to this clonotype: Sequence at one end of the junction differs from germline and may be a read error. The V gene is TRBV6-1, the J gene TRBJ2-4; D is possibly TRBD1 (5 bases). Germline CDR1 reads MNHNS; CDR2 reads SASEGT. This CDR3 contains 14 residues. The DNA of the CDR3 is TGCCCCAGCTTGGGGCGGTATGGCAAAAACATTCAGTACTTT. It translates to CPSLGRYGKNIQYF.

A few counts support this clonotype. The chain carries TRBV9 and TRBJ2-7, with D possibly matching TRBD2 (5 bases). Germline V gene data show CDR1 as SGDLS and CDR2 as YYNGEE. The CDR3 length is 14 residues. The V end was cut by 4 bases, the J end by 0 bases, with 11 bases between. In DNA, the CDR3 is TGTGCCAGCAGCCGTGGAGGTAGCTCCTACGAGCAGTACTTC. Amino acid sequence: CASSRGGSSYEQYF.

This chain links TRBV10-2 with TRBJ2-3; 8 bases match TRBD2. The CDR3 totals 16 residues. Losses at the gene ends were 4 bases for V and 2 bases for J; bases not matched to a gene: 8. Germline V gene lookup returns CDR1 WSHSY and CDR2 SAAADI. The DNA for the CDR3 is TGCGCCAGCAGTGTGCCGGGGGGGCTAGCCACAGATACGCAGTATTTT. Amino acids: CASSVPGGLATDTQYF.

This clonotype was found many times. The chain employs TRBV6-1 and TRBJ1-1; 8 nucleotides match TRBD1. CDR3 length: 17 amino acids. Germline CDR1 and CDR2: MNHNS and SASEGT. Trimming cost V 6 bases and J 2 bases; bases outside gene matches: 14. In nucleotides, the CDR3 is TGTGCCAGCAGCATCCTCGGACAGGGAGGGGGTAACACTGAAGCTTTCTTT. It translates to CASSILGQGGGNTEAFF.

By its share, this clonotype is medium-sized. V usage is TRBV10-1 and J usage is TRBJ2-1; 8 nucleotides line up with TRBD2. Trimming at V came to 0 bases and at J to 12 bases, leaving 7 bases not matched to a gene. CDR1 is WNHNN, CDR2 SYGVQD, per germline (reference sequence). CDR3 length: 14 amino acids. DNA for the CDR3: TGCGCCAGCAGTGAGTCGGTAGCGGGACGGGTGCAGTTCTTC. It translates to CASSESVAGRVQFF.

The chain is built from TRBV6-1 and TRBJ2-3; possibly TRBD2 for D (5 bases). The CDR3 runs 16 residues. V lost 4 bases, J lost 9 bases, and 23 bases lay in between. Germline V lookup: CDR1 MNHNS, CDR2 SASEGT. This chain's CDR3 is CASSVSGMGAKNTQYF. The CDR3 DNA follows: TGTGCCAGCAGTGTCTCCGGGATGGGAGCCAAAAACACGCAGTATTTT.

Note on this clonotype: An end of the junction differs from the germline gene, which may be a read error. J is TRBJ2-4 and V is TRBV10-2; unclear D gene. The CDR3 extends over 16 amino acids. CDR1 and CDR2 from the germline V gene are WSHSY and SAAADI. DNA for the CDR3: TGCCCGAGCAGTGAACACGGGCTGTGGGCCAAAAACACTCAGTACTTC. Its translation: CPSSEHGLWAKNTQYF.

The chain links TRBV30 to TRBJ1-2; D is perhaps TRBD1 (6 bases). Per the germline V gene, CDR1 is GTSNPN and CDR2 is SVGIG (reference sequence). Between the trimmed V and J ends, which lost 1 base and 4 bases, there was a span of 13 bases. The CDR3 runs 14 residues. The CDR3 nucleotides are TGTGCCTGGAGTGGACTGGGGGCTGGCTATGGCTACACCTTC. Translation: CAWSGLGAGYGYTF. Combining the CDR3 with reference TRBV30 and TRBJ1-2 gives the whole variable domain SQTIHQWPATLVQPVGSPLSLECTVEGTSNPNLYWYRQAAGRGLQLLFYSVGIGQISSEVPQNLSASRPQDRQFILSSKKLLLSDSGFYLCAWSGLGAGYGYTFGSGTRLTVV.

V gene TRBV12-3 or TRBV12-4 combines with J gene TRBJ1-2, with 8 bases fitting TRBD1. This CDR3 contains 15 residues. The junction had 7 bases not matched to a gene; V was cut back by 1 base and J by 6 bases. CDR3 in DNA: TGTGCCAGCAGTTTAGGCCCCACAGGGGGTGATGGCTACACCTTC. This codes for CASSLGPTGGDGYTF.